Given below is one TCR beta chain in context. Its antigen is as yet unknown. A sample-barcoded 5' primer and a J-beta primer mix were used in a second PCR of about 7 to 11 cycles. Each of the cDNA molecules was tagged by a template-switch adaptor with 12 random nucleotides. TCRdb redid the calling of the 5' RACE reads with MiXCR, one entry per CDR3 protein. The table lists about 830,000 distinct CDR3 sequences, around two thirds of them singletons, with around 30% in the top ten. The data derive from a study of blood T cells in healthy people across ages. The germline V and J ends were trimmed by 2 bases and 7 bases, with 14 bases remaining between them. The CDR3 runs to 15 residues. Germline lookup yields CDR1 SNHLY and CDR2 FYNNEI. Findings and caveats of the study: Donor CMV status, an unknown factor, possibly confounded changes in expanded clonotypes. PBMCs went unsorted, and a conclusive naive versus antigen-experienced comparison was therefore prevented.

The chain joins TRBV2 to TRBJ2-2, with D possibly TRBD2 on 5 matching bases. This clonotype was sampled from a man younger than 40 in good health. The sample consisted of blood. Written as DNA, the CDR3 is TGTGCCAGCAGTGAATCGAGGGCGCCGAGCGGGGAGCTGTTTTTT. As protein: CASSESRAPSGELFF.